These T cell receptor beta chains were read from a single sample in a study of glioma-infiltrating T cells. TCRdb re-derived calls from the multiplex PCR reads in MiXCR, one entry per CDR3 protein. This table holds roughly 120,000 distinct CDR3 sequences, approximately 25% found once. Sequenced input: glioma tissue, nonneoplastic brain tissue, or PBMCs (not recorded which). The receptors come from a human donor with low-grade glioma or glioblastoma, undergoing nonglioma brain surgery, or in good health (not recorded which). CDR3s include the opening cysteine and the closing phenylalanine or tryptophan. A D gene is named only where the DNA matches it firmly. Size is omitted from some rows. Given values are once, few, many or a class for expanded clones.

CASSPPSGSPLSNEQFF | 17 | TRBD2 | TRBV12-3/TRBV12-4 | NA
CASSQRLAEEETQYF | 15 | TRBD2 | TRBV5-1 | NA
CASSIMASYEQYF | 13 | NA | TRBV19 | many
CASSLYPTEVSKAFF | 15 | NA | TRBV27 | NA
CASSPDNTDTQYF | 13 | NA | TRBV6-1 | many
CASISDGSNEKLFF | 14 | NA | TRBV6-1 | many
CASSSGTQSYNGQFF | 15 | NA | TRBV12-3/TRBV12-4 | few
CRASPGTGAATLFF | 14 | TRBD1 | TRBV20-1 | once
CASKDGYAEAFF | 12 | NA | TRBV28 | many
CASSALASGRGPDTQYF | 17 | NA | TRBV19 | many
CATRAGGIDTQYF | 13 | TRBD2 | TRBV24-1 | many
CASSAQGYEQYF | 12 | NA | TRBV6-1 | many
CASSDSWLRQGAKDTQYF | 18 | TRBD1 | TRBV25-1 | few
CSVEGDRGRETQYF | 14 | TRBD1 | TRBV29-1 | NA
CSAKTSGGYNEQFF | 14 | TRBD2 | TRBV29-1 | NA
CASRDSSPYNEQFF | 14 | NA | TRBV2 | many
CSVAIESQYF | 10 | NA | TRBV29-1 | NA
CASSQDRSTDTQYF | 14 | NA | TRBV4-1 | NA
CASSFGQAESQYF | 13 | NA | TRBV12-3/TRBV12-4 | NA
CSAPTQGVKREGYTF | 15 | TRBD1 | TRBV20-1 | many
CASSWGETYEQYF | 13 | NA | TRBV5-1 | NA
CASNLAGGPHNEQFF | 15 | TRBD2 | TRBV19 | many
CASSIRQGGTAAFF | 14 | NA | TRBV19 | NA
CTSSPPKTTGSRGYTF | 16 | NA | TRBV6-6 | NA
CASSPGVACAYEQYF | 15 | NA | TRBV7-3 | NA
CSAKGVEAFF | 10 | NA | TRBV20-1 | many
CASSLLGGKSTDTQYF | 16 | TRBD2 | TRBV28 | many
CASSQTSGMQETQYF | 15 | TRBD2 | TRBV6-1 | many
CASSPPWGTEAFF | 13 | NA | TRBV12-3/TRBV12-4 | many
CASSLRQGIPDTQYF | 15 | TRBD1 | TRBV5-4 | NA
CAISTGQETQYF | 12 | NA | TRBV10-3 | many
CASIRDRAAGYTF | 13 | TRBD1 | TRBV19 | many
CASSQKIDSGGTTAYNEQFF | 20 | NA | TRBV3-1 | many
CASSRTSGSLAHYEQYF | 17 | TRBD2 | TRBV28 | many
CNVAGWTGGFYGYTF | 15 | TRBD1 | TRBV29-1 | NA
CASSLSYSDTQYF | 13 | NA | TRBV3-1 | few
CASSQDSGGTREQYF | 15 | TRBD1 | TRBV14 | many
CASSSVGRLAGGLAETQYF | 19 | TRBD2 | TRBV11-2 | few
CASSGASGNTEAFF | 14 | NA | TRBV2 | many
CASSYTSRGNEQYF | 14 | NA | TRBV6-2/TRBV6-3 | many
CSASRGGGRTDTQYF | 15 | NA | TRBV20-1 | many
CASSEGDRGRSTDSYEQYF | 19 | TRBD1 | TRBV10-1 | many
CASSILPAGTGGMNTEAFF | 19 | TRBD1 | TRBV19 | many
CASRGLAGSYNEQFF | 15 | TRBD2 | TRBV6-1 | many
CASSQAQLFDVGNTIYF | 17 | NA | TRBV3-1 | many
CASSVHRGSYNEQFF | 15 | TRBD1 | TRBV5-8 | NA
CASSRSTDTQYF | 12 | NA | TRBV27 | medium-sized
CASSLDKGGLREQYF | 15 | NA | TRBV7-2 | many
CASSRSAALNYEQYF | 15 | NA | TRBV7-6 | NA
CASSLGNQETQYF | 13 | NA | TRBV7-3 | many
CASSEGRRPYNEQFF | 15 | NA | TRBV12-3/TRBV12-4 | NA
CASSLLAVTDTQYF | 14 | TRBD2 | TRBV7-8 | NA
CRGREPTTDTQYF | 13 | TRBD2 | TRBV29-1 | NA
CASSQGSGARTEAFF | 15 | NA | TRBV3-1 | many
CASSPDPSGEQFF | 13 | NA | TRBV7-3 | NA